Shown below are 20 T cell receptor beta chains from a single sample sequenced in a study of blood T cell repertoires in COVID-19. Produced via immunoSEQ multiplex PCR; TCRdb's table is partial and in-frame only. The sample contains about 170,000 clones, over 75% of which appear only once. What was sequenced was peripheral blood. Receptor source: a man older than 75 with COVID-19, enrolled during active disease.

This clone was detected only a few times. V and J are TRBV20-1 and TRBJ2-7, with D perhaps matching TRBD1 (6 bases). CDR1 DFQATT and CDR2 SNEGSKA come from the germline V gene (reference sequence). CDR3 length: 11 residues. V lost 6 bases, J lost 4 bases, and 10 bases lay in between. In DNA, the CDR3 is TGCAGTGCCCCAGACAGGTACGAGCAGTACTTC. This encodes CSAPDRYEQYF.

The table lists this clone with a count of one. The DNA of the CDR3 is TGTGCCAGCAGCACAGGAGAGACCCAGTACTTC. Protein: CASSTGETQYF. The chain is built from TRBV9 and TRBJ2-5, with D tentatively TRBD1 (5 bases). Germline CDR1 reads SGDLS; CDR2 reads YYNGEE. V was pared by 4 bases and J by 4 bases, with 5 bases between. This CDR3 is built from 11 residues.

This chain uses TRBV6-5 with TRBJ2-7; D ambiguous. Trimming removed 4 bases at V and 3 bases at J, with 13 bases between. Per germline, CDR1 MNHEY and CDR2 SVGAGI. The CDR3 is made up of 14 amino acids. The CDR3 sequence: CASSSPGSVYEQYF. DNA of the CDR3: TGTGCCAGCAGTTCCCCCGGGTCTGTCTACGAGCAGTACTTC.

The rearrangement joins TRBV5-6 to TRBJ1-2, with 12 bases lining up with TRBD1. Unmatched junction bases numbered 8, after V lost 4 bases and J lost 4 bases. There are 16 residues in the CDR3. CDR1 is SGHDT, CDR2 YYEEEE, per germline. CDR3 in amino acids: CASSTGTGGRGYGYTF. The CDR3 nucleotides are TGTGCCAGCAGCACCGGGACAGGGGGCAGGGGCTATGGCTACACCTTC.

This chain links TRBV2 with TRBJ2-1; 7 bases align to TRBD1. V lost 3 bases to trimming and J lost 10 bases; unmatched junction nucleotides: 12. The CDR3 is 15 amino acids. Germline lookup yields CDR1 SNHLY and CDR2 FYNNEI. The CDR3, as DNA: TGTGCCAGCAGTGATTTGGGGCTAGCAGGGGGAGAGCAGTTCTTC. Translation: CASSDLGLAGGEQFF.

CDR3 amino acids: CASSDPGQGKGNTIYF. The CDR3 coding sequence is TGTGCCAGCAGTGATCCGGGGCAGGGGAAAGGAAACACCATATATTTT. The chain combines TRBV2 with TRBJ1-3; tentatively, D is TRBD1 (6 bases). Germline CDR1 reads SNHLY; CDR2 reads FYNNEI. The CDR3 spans 16 residues. V lost 3 bases and J 4 bases, leaving 16 bases between the germline ends. The full variable domain, with the rest looked up from reference TRBV2 and TRBJ1-3, is EPEVTQTPSHQVTQMGQEVILRCVPISNHLYFYWYRQILGQKVEFLVSFYNNEISEKSEIFDDQFSVERPDGSNFTLKIRSTKLEDSAMYFCASSDPGQGKGNTIYFGEGSWLTVV.

The chain is built from TRBV4-2 and TRBJ1-5; tentative D call: TRBD1 (5 bases). The CDR3 is made up of 14 amino acids. Germline V gene data show CDR1 as LGHNA and CDR2 as YNFKEQ. Deletions cut 0 bases from V and 3 bases from J, with 6 bases between. The CDR3 coding sequence is TGTGCCAGCAGCCAAGACGGACACAATCAGCCCCAGCATTTT. Protein sequence: CASSQDGHNQPQHF.

In its sample, this clone was seen a few times. The chain employs TRBV9 and TRBJ1-2; D is perhaps TRBD1 (6 bases). CDR3 length equals 16 residues. Trimming took 5 bases from V and 0 from J, leaving 17 bases between them. Germline CDR1 SGDLS, CDR2 YYNGEE. The CDR3 sequence: CASSPGQLPSNYGYTF. The DNA of the CDR3 is TGTGCCAGCAGTCCCGGACAGCTCCCTTCTAACTATGGCTACACCTTC. Complete variable domain (other parts from reference TRBV9 and TRBJ1-2): DSGVTQTPKHLITATGQRVTLRCSPRSGDLSVYWYQQSLDQGLQFLIQYYNGEERAKGNILERFSAQQFPDLHSELNLSSLELGDSALYFCASSPGQLPSNYGYTFGSGTRLTVV.

The chain combines TRBV5-4 with TRBJ1-6, with 8 bases aligning to TRBD1. Germline-derived CDR1 and CDR2 are SGHNT and YYREEE (reference sequence). The CDR3 consists of 17 residues. Trimming took 2 bases from V and 5 from J; bases not matched to a gene: 9. CDR3 in DNA: TGTGCCAGCAGCTTCGGACGCGGCAGGGGGCATAATTCACCCCTCCACTTT. This gives the protein CASSFGRGRGHNSPLHF.

The V and J genes are TRBV10-2 and TRBJ2-3, with 7 bases aligning to TRBD2. Trimming cost V 2 bases and J 4 bases; bases outside gene matches: 6. From germline, CDR1 is WSHSY and CDR2 SAAADI. The length of the CDR3 is 15 residues. The DNA for the CDR3 is TGCGCCAGCAGTGAGACCCTCGCGGGGGCAGATACGCAGTATTTT. It codes for CASSETLAGADTQYF.

This chain joins TRBV18 and TRBJ1-3, with TRBD1 matching over 8 bases. V was clipped by 3 bases and J by 4 bases; unmatched bases: 14. This CDR3 contains 18 residues. The germline gives CDR1 KGHSH, CDR2 LQKENI. This CDR3 is CASSPQLPGGKLGNTIYF. The CDR3 coding sequence is TGTGCCAGCTCACCTCAACTCCCAGGGGGCAAGTTGGGAAACACCATATATTTT.

The CDR3 DNA sequence: TGTGCCAGCAGCGCGCGACTAGCGGGTGAGACCCAGTACTTC. Translating it yields CASSARLAGETQYF. The J gene is TRBJ2-5, the V gene TRBV7-8, with TRBD2 matching over 10 bases. This CDR3 contains 14 residues. CDR1 is SGHVS, CDR2 FQNEAQ, per germline. Trimming removed 5 bases from V and 5 bases from J; junction bases left unmatched: 5.

V gene TRBV24-1 combines with J gene TRBJ2-2; D possibly corresponds to TRBD2 (5 bases). CDR3 length: 16 residues. Trimming took 4 bases from V and 4 from J, leaving 15 bases between them. The germline gives CDR1 KGHDR, CDR2 SFDVKD. CDR3 nucleotides: TGTGCCACCAGTGACCCGGGGTTAACGGTCACCGGGGAGCTGTTTTTT. This gives the protein CATSDPGLTVTGELFF.

The V gene is TRBV4-2, the J gene TRBJ2-5, with 9 bases aligning to TRBD2. The CDR3 is 21 residues long. After removal of 0 bases from V and 1 base from J, the junction contained 18 bases not matched to a gene. CDR1 and CDR2 from the germline V gene are LGHNA and YNFKEQ. CDR3 in amino acids: CASSQEAGGGGYLPLQETQYF. CDR3 bases: TGTGCCAGCAGCCAAGAAGCGGGGGGCGGCGGGTATCTTCCCCTCCAAGAGACCCAGTACTTC.

The chain carries TRBV6-4 and TRBJ2-2; perhaps TRBD1 as D (5 bases). Per germline, CDR1 MRHNA and CDR2 SNTAGT. Trimming took 10 bases from V and 0 from J, leaving 12 bases between them. The CDR3 is 14 amino acids. For the CDR3, the DNA is TGTGCCACCGAACGACAGCCGAACACCGGGGAGCTGTTTTTT. Translated: CATERQPNTGELFF.

This rearrangement joins TRBV29-1 to TRBJ1-6; TRBD1 matches 9 bases. The V gene's germline CDR1 is SQVTM and CDR2 ANQGSEA. The CDR3 is made up of 16 amino acids. The J segment lost 0 bases and the V segment lost 7 bases, leaving 7 bases of the junction unmatched. The CDR3 sequence: CSALGQGSSYNSPLHF. DNA of the CDR3: TGCAGCGCCCTAGGACAGGGGAGCTCCTATAATTCACCCCTCCACTTT.

V gene TRBV6-5 combines with J gene TRBJ2-5; 8 bases are shared with TRBD1. CDR3 length: 13 residues. Germline CDR1 MNHEY, CDR2 SVGAGI. V trimming: 6 bases; J trimming: 5 bases; junction bases outside the gene matches: 5. CDR3 coding DNA: TGTGCCAGCAGCCGGACAGGGAGCGAGACCCAGTACTTC. This sequence encodes CASSRTGSETQYF.

The chain couples TRBV19 to TRBJ1-4; 11 bases map to TRBD1. The V segment lost 0 bases and the J segment 2 bases; nucleotides outside the gene matches: 8. In germline, CDR1 is LNHDA, CDR2 SQIVND (reference sequence). The CDR3 is 19 amino acids. The chain's CDR3 is CASSIDRTGGRGTNEKLFF. The CDR3 DNA reads as TGTGCCAGTAGTATAGATCGGACAGGGGGCCGGGGGACTAATGAAAAACTGTTTTTT.

The V gene is TRBV5-5, the J gene TRBJ2-2; D is perhaps TRBD1 (6 bases). The CDR3 is 15 residues long. Trimming stripped 4 bases from V and 3 bases from J, with 13 bases between. Germline CDR1 reads SGHKS; CDR2 reads YYEKEE (reference sequence). The CDR3 bases are TGTGCCAGCAGCAAAACGGGACAAGACACCGGGGAGCTGTTTTTT. It specifies CASSKTGQDTGELFF.

This rearrangement joins TRBV2 to TRBJ1-2; tentative D call: TRBD1 (6 bases). Germline assignment: CDR1 SNHLY and CDR2 FYNNEI. CDR3 length equals 12 residues. Trimming took 7 bases from V and 0 from J, leaving 6 bases between them. The CDR3: CASKGANYGYTF. CDR3 DNA sequence: TGTGCCAGCAAGGGGGCTAACTATGGCTACACCTTC.